Each of the 10 T cell receptor beta chains below was sequenced from the same sample in a study of T cells in localized non-small cell lung cancer. Method: immunoSEQ multiplex PCR; TCRdb's copy keeps in-frame clones and lacks some. The sample has 75,000 to 85,000 clones, 75% to 85% seen once; the top ten hold 7.5% to 10%. Sequenced here: peripheral blood, sampled before any cancer treatment. All receptors come from a female donor aged 60 or older with stage I lung adenocarcinoma.

This rearrangement joins TRBV2 to TRBJ2-5; possibly TRBD1 or TRBD2 for D (5 bases each). V lost 10 bases, J lost 1 base, and 10 bases lay in between. Germline CDR1 SNHLY, CDR2 FYNNEI. The CDR3 totals 12 residues. The CDR3 here is CATGGSQETQYF. For the CDR3, the DNA is TGTGCCACTGGGGGTTCCCAAGAGACCCAGTACTTC.

The CDR3 region has the DNA TGCGCCAGCAGCACCCCACTGAGCTCCTACAATGAGCAGTTCTTC. Translation: CASSTPLSSYNEQFF. This chain connects TRBV5-1 to TRBJ2-1; D gene unclear. Germline V gene sequence: CDR1 SGHRS, CDR2 YFSETQ. V dropped 4 bases and J dropped 0 bases, with 11 bases sitting between them. The CDR3 spans 15 residues.

The CDR3 DNA reads as TGTGCCAGCAGCTTAGATCTGCCTATGGGTGGCTACACCTTC. Residues: CASSLDLPMGGYTF. This chain uses TRBV7-9 with TRBJ1-2; the D is unclear. V was shortened by 1 base and J by 7 bases, with 13 bases between the two germline ends. Per germline, CDR1 SEHNR and CDR2 FQNEAQ (reference sequence). This CDR3 spans 14 amino acids.

The J gene is TRBJ2-7, the V gene TRBV6-1; D possibly corresponds to TRBD1 (5 bases). Trimming shortened V by 5 bases and J by 2 bases, and 16 bases separated the two germline ends. CDR1 and CDR2 from the germline V gene are MNHNS and SASEGT. There are 15 residues in the CDR3. The CDR3 DNA reads TGTGCCAGCAGTCCTAGAACAGGAATAACCTACGAGCAGTACTTC. Translation: CASSPRTGITYEQYF.

This clone was seen just once. The chain uses TRBV18 and TRBJ1-1; no clear D gene. V was pared by 1 base and J by 3 bases, with 6 bases between. The CDR3 has 13 residues. Germline V CDR1 and CDR2: KGHSH, LQKENI. The CDR3: CASSPLRDTEAFF. The CDR3 DNA is TGTGCCAGCTCACCACTACGGGACACTGAAGCTTTCTTT.

The CDR3 region has the DNA TGTGCCAGTCGGGTAACAGGCCGCTCTGGGGCCAACGTCCTGACTTTC. It yields the protein CASRVTGRSGANVLTF. This chain joins TRBV19 and TRBJ2-6; tentative D call: TRBD1 (5 bases). The V gene lost 8 bases and the J gene lost 0 bases, with 14 bases spanning the gap. Germline values: CDR1 LNHDA, CDR2 SQIVND (reference sequence). This CDR3 is 16 amino acids long.

In this sample, this clone turned up a few times. This chain uses TRBV28 with TRBJ2-7; D possibly uses TRBD1 or TRBD2 (5 bases each). Germline-derived CDR1 and CDR2 are MDHEN and SYDVKM. This CDR3 is built from 15 residues. Trimming cost V 6 bases and J 0 bases, with 15 bases left between them. CDR3 protein: CASRRGPPTSYEQYF. CDR3 bases: TGTGCCAGCAGACGGGGACCGCCGACCTCCTACGAGCAGTACTTC.

This rearrangement joins TRBV2 to TRBJ1-1, with D tentatively TRBD1 (6 bases). This CDR3 contains 15 residues. The germline CDR1 and CDR2 sequences are SNHLY and FYNNEI. Trimming removed 0 bases from V and 9 bases from J, with 17 bases in between. The CDR3, as DNA: TGTGCCAGCAGTGAAGCCCTATACAGGGTCGATAAAGCTTTCTTT. Amino acid sequence: CASSEALYRVDKAFF.

The chain uses TRBV28 and TRBJ2-7; TRBD2 matches 12 bases. V gave up 3 bases and J gave up 7 bases; unmatched junction bases: 10. This CDR3 contains 16 residues. CDR1 and CDR2 (germline): MDHEN, SYDVKM. The CDR3 DNA follows: TGTGCCAGCAGTTTCCCGGCGCTAGCGGGAGGGCGGGAGCAGTACTTC. It is translated as CASSFPALAGGREQYF.

This rearrangement joins TRBV4-3 to TRBJ2-1; TRBD2 matches at 14 bases. Germline V gene lookup returns CDR1 LGHNA and CDR2 YSLEER. V lost 0 bases to trimming and J lost 8 bases; unmatched junction nucleotides: 6. The CDR3 covers 17 residues. CDR3 residues: CASSQDRLAGGLDEQFF. The DNA for the CDR3 is TGCGCCAGCAGCCAAGATAGACTAGCGGGAGGGTTGGATGAGCAGTTCTTC.